A selection of T cell receptor beta chains follows, all from one sample in a study of CD4 T cells in relation to SARS-CoV-2 and coronaviruses. These receptors' targets are unknown. Assay: immunoSEQ multiplex PCR; the TCRdb copy retains only in-frame clones and omits some. Here the sample spans about 15,000 clones, around 78% being singletons. The specimen was CD4+ T cells from PBMCs, cultured in vitro. Receptors were obtained from a human donor in good health. The CDR3 runs from the conserved cysteine through the conserved F or W. D genes are given only for firm matches. The size field is filled for only some rows; it gives once, few, many or a size class.

V	D	J	size	CDR3	DNA
TRBV3-1/TRBV3-2	-	TRBJ2-5	once	CASSQDLATAQETQYF	TGTGCCAGCAGCCAAGATTTAGCCACAGCTCAAGAGACCCAGTACTTC
TRBV9	-	TRBJ2-1	-	CASSPTTGLLGNEQFF	TGTGCCAGCAGCCCAACGACGGGACTCCTGGGCAATGAGCAGTTCTTC
TRBV3-1/TRBV3-2	TRBD2	TRBJ2-7	-	CASSQEQAGNRYEQYF	TGTGCCAGCAGCCAAGAGCAAGCGGGAAACAGGTACGAGCAGTACTTC
TRBV28	TRBD1	TRBJ1-2	-	CASSLTTGGGHGYTF	TGTGCCAGCAGTCTCACGACAGGGGGCGGACATGGCTACACCTTC
TRBV5-6	-	TRBJ2-7	-	CASSLITRGYEQYF	TGTGCCAGCAGCTTGATAACGAGAGGCTACGAGCAGTACTTC
TRBV10-1	-	TRBJ2-2	once	CASSRPSNTGELFF	TGCGCCAGCAGTAGGCCCTCGAACACCGGGGAGCTGTTTTTT
TRBV7-3	-	TRBJ2-3	-	CASSTDYTDTQYF	TGTGCCAGCAGCACAGACTACACAGATACGCAGTATTTT
TRBV1	-	TRBJ2-6	-	CTSSLPKGTLPVGANVLTF	TGCACCAGCAGCCTCCCTAAGGGGACACTCCCGGTTGGGGCCAACGTCCTGACTTTC
TRBV7-9	-	TRBJ2-1	-	CASSLTGFIVYEQFF	TGTGCCAGCAGCTTAACTGGTTTTATAGTCTATGAGCAGTTCTTC
TRBV24-1	TRBD1	TRBJ2-5	-	CATSGLPGQGQETQYF	TGTGCCACCAGTGGGCTACCGGGACAGGGGCAAGAGACCCAGTACTTC
TRBV2	-	TRBJ2-2	-	CASSPQGTGELFF	TGTGCCAGCAGTCCACAGGGCACCGGGGAGCTGTTTTTT
TRBV5-5	-	TRBJ1-1	large	CASSFNRANTEAFF	TGTGCCAGCAGCTTTAACAGGGCGAACACTGAAGCTTTCTTT
TRBV6-2/TRBV6-3	TRBD1	TRBJ1-4	-	CASSSLGQGNEKLFF	TGTGCCAGCAGTTCCCTAGGACAGGGGAATGAAAAACTGTTTTTT
TRBV7-8	TRBD2	TRBJ2-7	once	CASSLAGGAAYEQYF	TGTGCCAGCAGCTTAGCGGGAGGGGCCGCCTACGAGCAGTACTTC
TRBV19	TRBD2	TRBJ2-1	-	CASKRSGRAVWGSRNEQFF	TGTGCCAGTAAGAGGAGCGGGAGGGCCGTATGGGGATCGAGGAATGAGCAGTTCTTC
TRBV18	-	TRBJ2-5	large	CASSPGTQETQYF	TGTGCCAGCTCACCCGGGACCCAAGAGACCCAGTACTTC
TRBV14	TRBD2	TRBJ2-5	-	CASSGLAGRYQETQYF	TGTGCCAGCAGTGGACTAGCGGGGAGGTACCAAGAGACCCAGTACTTC
TRBV25-1	-	TRBJ2-5	-	CATRPSSTEETQYF	TGTGCCACTCGGCCCTCTAGCACCGAAGAGACCCAGTACTTC
TRBV29-1	TRBD2	TRBJ2-7	-	CSVGSSGSSHEQYF	TGCAGCGTGGGTTCTAGCGGGAGCAGCCACGAGCAGTACTTC
TRBV12-3/TRBV12-4	-	TRBJ1-1	-	CASNGLVNTEAFF	TGTGCCAGCAATGGATTGGTGAACACTGAAGCTTTCTTT